The 2 T cell receptor beta chains in this list originate from one sample, sequenced in a study of cytomegalovirus exposure and HLA in healthy donors. Clones were read by immunoSEQ multiplex PCR, and TCRdb kept only the in-frame ones, dropping some. The data show 250,000 to 350,000 clones, approximately 86% seen once. The source material was PBMCs. The receptors originated from a man aged 25-40 years in good health and CMV-seronegative.

J is TRBJ2-7 and V is TRBV30, with 7 nucleotides matching TRBD2. CDR3 size: 16 residues. CDR1 and CDR2 from the germline V gene are GTSNPN and SVGIG (reference sequence). Trimming took 3 bases from V and 6 from J; bases not matched to a gene: 17. Here the CDR3 reads CAWRGPEAGRESEQYF. The CDR3 bases are TGTGCCTGGAGAGGTCCCGAGGCGGGGAGGGAGTCCGAGCAGTACTTC.

The chain is built from TRBV11-2 and TRBJ2-1; D is possibly TRBD2 (6 bases). Deletions cut 2 bases from V and 10 bases from J, with 6 bases between. This CDR3 has 11 amino acids. CDR1 is SGHAT, CDR2 FQNNGV, per germline. CDR3 sequence (DNA): TGTGCCAGCAGCTTACTAGCGGAGCAGTTCTTC. Protein sequence: CASSLLAEQFF.